The 24 T cell receptor beta chains reported below all come from one sample, sequenced in a study of blood T cell repertoires in COVID-19. The repertoire was sequenced with immunoSEQ multiplex PCR; TCRdb's copy has only in-frame clones and lacks some. The sample lists around 300,000 clones; around 86% were seen once. The sample consisted of peripheral blood. The receptors stem from a man aged 45-65 years with acute or convalescent COVID-19.

The chain uses TRBV19 and TRBJ1-3; a weak D match, TRBD1 (6 bases). Germline V gene sequence: CDR1 LNHDA, CDR2 SQIVND (reference sequence). The V end was cut by 5 bases, the J end by 0 bases, with 11 bases between. This CDR3 contains 15 residues. The CDR3 DNA reads TGTGCCAGTAGTCTACAGGGTCTCTCTGGAAACACCATATATTTT. Translated: CASSLQGLSGNTIYF.

In DNA, the CDR3 is TGTGCCAGCAGTTACTCGACGGGTTATGGCTACACCTTC. Its protein product is CASSYSTGYGYTF. The chain links TRBV6-5 to TRBJ1-2; D uncertain. Germline lookup yields CDR1 MNHEY and CDR2 SVGAGI. The CDR3 contains 13 residues. Trimming removed 0 bases at V and 5 bases at J, with 7 bases between.

The J gene is TRBJ1-2, the V gene TRBV2; 9 nucleotides match TRBD1. V shed 8 bases, J shed 7 bases, and the junction held 5 bases outside the gene matches. Germline loops: CDR1 SNHLY, CDR2 FYNNEI. The CDR3 covers 12 residues. For the CDR3, the DNA is TGTGCCAGCCGACAGGGGGAGGGTGGCTACACCTTC. It yields the protein CASRQGEGGYTF.

The chain combines TRBV19 with TRBJ2-3, with D maybe TRBD2 (7 bases). This CDR3 has 15 amino acids. V shed 9 bases and J shed 5 bases, with 21 bases lying between them. Germline V gives CDR1 LNHDA, CDR2 SQIVND (reference sequence). CDR3 bases: TGTGCCAGCGCGAGACCCGGGGGGCGGGTAGATACGCAGTATTTT. Amino acid sequence: CASARPGGRVDTQYF.

The chain joins TRBV7-9 to TRBJ1-2, with a weak D call TRBD1 (6 bases). Germline CDR1 and CDR2: SEHNR and FQNEAQ (reference sequence). V was cut by 1 base and J by 2 bases, with 20 bases left in between. This CDR3 is built from 18 residues. Written as DNA, the CDR3 is TGTGCCAGCAGCTTAGGCCTCTATTCGGGTAGGGGGAACTATGGCTACACCTTC. Translated, it gives CASSLGLYSGRGNYGYTF.

V is TRBV9 and J is TRBJ1-2; TRBD1 aligns across 7 bases. Trimming removed 0 bases from V and 7 bases from J; junction bases left unmatched: 12. Germline V gene lookup returns CDR1 SGDLS and CDR2 YYNGEE. The CDR3 runs 16 residues. The CDR3 region is CASSVAVDRKQGGYTF. In nucleotides, the CDR3 is TGTGCCAGCAGCGTAGCGGTGGACAGGAAGCAAGGTGGCTACACCTTC.

The chain links TRBV2 to TRBJ2-1; perhaps TRBD1 as D (5 bases). The CDR3 consists of 14 residues. The ends were cut back, 8 bases at V and 2 bases at J, with 13 bases in the middle. Per the germline V gene, CDR1 is SNHLY and CDR2 is FYNNEI. CDR3 amino acids: CASQGKQAYNEQFF. CDR3 sequence (DNA): TGTGCCAGCCAGGGTAAACAGGCCTACAATGAGCAGTTCTTC.

The chain couples TRBV28 to TRBJ1-3, with 8 bases matching TRBD1. The germline gives CDR1 MDHEN, CDR2 SYDVKM. V was pared by 2 bases and J by 6 bases, with 3 bases of the junction left unmatched. The CDR3 runs 14 residues. The chain's CDR3 is CASSLEQGENTIYF. CDR3 nucleotides: TGTGCCAGCAGTTTAGAACAGGGGGAAAACACCATATATTTT.

CDR3 DNA sequence: TGCGCCAGCAGTGAGAACAAGCTTCCGGGACAGAAAAACTATGGCTACACCTTC. Translation: CASSENKLPGQKNYGYTF. The chain uses TRBV10-2 and TRBJ1-2, with 7 bases that match TRBD1. J gave up 2 bases and V 2 bases, and 14 bases lay outside the gene matches. The CDR3 consists of 18 residues. Germline V gives CDR1 WSHSY, CDR2 SAAADI.

The chain employs TRBV6-5 and TRBJ1-1; D may be TRBD1 (5 bases). This CDR3 contains 13 residues. Between the trimmed V and J ends, which lost 11 bases and 1 base, there was a span of 14 bases. Germline loops: CDR1 MNHEY, CDR2 SVGAGI. The CDR3 reads CAAWGVKNTEAFF. CDR3 nucleotides: TGTGCCGCCTGGGGGGTGAAGAACACTGAAGCTTTCTTT.

This chain links TRBV2 with TRBJ1-1, with 8 bases that match TRBD1. The trim removed 7 bases at V and 3 bases at J, leaving 7 bases unmatched. This CDR3 region has 14 residues. Germline assignment: CDR1 SNHLY and CDR2 FYNNEI. CDR3 sequence (DNA): TGTGCCAGCACCCAGGGGACAGGATACACTGAAGCTTTCTTT. It specifies CASTQGTGYTEAFF.

The chain is built from TRBV3-1 (or the pseudogene TRBV3-2) and TRBJ2-5; tentative D call: TRBD1 (5 bases). The CDR3 consists of 13 residues. The germline gives CDR1 LGHDT, CDR2 YNNKEL (reference sequence). V was clipped by 0 bases and J by 7 bases, with 9 bases between them. CDR3 in DNA: TGTGCCAGCAGCCAAGACAGGGTCGGGACCCAGTACTTC. Translating it yields CASSQDRVGTQYF.

The chain links TRBV18 to TRBJ2-2, with no clear D. Per the germline V gene, CDR1 is KGHSH and CDR2 is LQKENI. The CDR3 covers 12 residues. Trimming pared 3 bases from V and 6 bases from J, leaving 5 bases between. The CDR3 nucleotides read TGTGCCAGCTCACCCCGGTCCGGGGAGCTGTTTTTT. It is translated as CASSPRSGELFF.

The CDR3 is CASSPTSLPAAQYF. In DNA, the CDR3 is TGTGCCAGCAGTCCAACTAGTCTCCCCGCGGCCCAGTACTTC. The V gene is TRBV27, the J gene TRBJ2-5; a possible D gene is TRBD2 (5 bases). The CDR3 has 14 amino acids. Trimming shortened V by 5 bases and J by 9 bases, and 19 bases separated the two germline ends. CDR1 is MNHEY, CDR2 SMNVEV, per germline (reference sequence).

J is TRBJ2-1 and V is TRBV10-1; possibly TRBD2 for D (6 bases). This CDR3 has 15 amino acids. In germline, CDR1 is WNHNN, CDR2 SYGVQD (reference sequence). With 2 bases removed from V and 7 bases from J, the gap between germline ends came to 15 bases. The CDR3 spells CASSEAGMGGNEQFF. The CDR3 region has the DNA TGCGCCAGCAGTGAGGCCGGGATGGGGGGTAATGAGCAGTTCTTC.

The chain couples TRBV19 to TRBJ1-5, with D possibly TRBD1 on 6 matching bases. The V and J ends lost 5 bases and 2 bases respectively, with 19 bases between them. In germline, CDR1 is LNHDA, CDR2 SQIVND (reference sequence). The CDR3 spans 17 residues. The chain's CDR3 is CASSVSLARTGNQPQHF. The CDR3 DNA sequence: TGTGCCAGTAGTGTCTCTCTTGCCAGGACAGGCAATCAGCCCCAGCATTTT.

The CDR3 DNA sequence: TGTGCCAGCAGCTCCGTCGACAGGGGTTATGGCTACACCTTC. Protein: CASSSVDRGYGYTF. V is TRBV13 and J is TRBJ1-2; 8 positions match TRBD1. Germline CDR1 PRHDT, CDR2 FYEKMQ (reference sequence). J gave up 5 bases and V 4 bases, and 6 bases lay outside the gene matches. The CDR3 covers 14 residues.

The rearrangement links TRBV12-5 to TRBJ1-1; D gene unclear. CDR3 size: 13 residues. V lost 3 bases and J lost 0, with 5 bases in between. Germline lookup yields CDR1 LGHNT and CDR2 FRNRAP. CDR3 protein: CASGLHMNTEAFF. As DNA, the CDR3 is TGTGCTAGTGGTTTACACATGAACACTGAAGCTTTCTTT.

As concerns this clone: Other DNA sequences in this sample translate to the same CDR3. This sequence joins TRBV10-3 and TRBJ1-1; D might be TRBD1 (5 bases). This CDR3 region has 14 residues. V lost 0 bases, J lost 2 bases, and 7 bases lay in between. Germline V gene sequence: CDR1 ENHRY, CDR2 SYGVKD. The CDR3 region has the DNA TGTGCCATCAGTGAGTCGGGGGGTAACACTGAAGCTTTCTTT. It specifies CAISESGGNTEAFF.

The genes are TRBV6-4 and TRBJ1-5; 8 bases fit TRBD1. The length of the CDR3 is 17 residues. CDR1 MRHNA and CDR2 SNTAGT come from the germline V gene. V was clipped by 10 bases and J by 2 bases; unmatched bases: 16. CDR3 DNA sequence: TGTGCCACCGGCACAGGGGGTAGGTTCTCTGGCAATCAGCCCCAGCATTTT. Translation: CATGTGGRFSGNQPQHF.

V usage is TRBV7-8 and J usage is TRBJ2-1, with 8 bases fitting TRBD2. Trimming cost V 5 bases and J 7 bases; bases outside gene matches: 4. This CDR3 comprises 13 residues. CDR1 and CDR2 (germline): SGHVS, FQNEAQ. The CDR3 sequence is CASSPGLVNEQFF. In DNA, the CDR3 is TGTGCCAGCAGCCCGGGACTAGTTAATGAGCAGTTCTTC.

The chain links TRBV25-1 to TRBJ1-5, with 11 bases identical to TRBD1. Trimming cost V 3 bases and J 4 bases; bases outside gene matches: 2. CDR3 length: 15 residues. Per the germline V gene, CDR1 is MGHDK and CDR2 is SYGVNS. Here the CDR3 reads CASSEDRGLNQPQHF. The CDR3 DNA sequence: TGTGCCAGCAGTGAGGACAGGGGGCTTAATCAGCCCCAGCATTTT.

The chain links TRBV7-8 to TRBJ2-1; maybe TRBD2 (5 bases). This CDR3 region has 13 residues. V lost 6 bases and J lost 9, with 15 bases in between. Germline loops: CDR1 SGHVS, CDR2 FQNEAQ. The CDR3 nucleotides are TGTGCCAGCAGACCACTAGATCGGGGTGAGCAGTTCTTC. The encoded protein is CASRPLDRGEQFF.

The chain employs TRBV5-1 and TRBJ2-6, with a tentative D call TRBD1 (5 bases). With 4 bases removed from V and 4 bases from J, the gap between germline ends came to 9 bases. The germline V gene has CDR1 SGHRS and CDR2 YFSETQ. The CDR3 length is 14 residues. The CDR3 DNA follows: TGCGCCAGCAGCGGGGCGGAAGGGGCCAACGTCCTGACTTTC. Translating gives CASSGAEGANVLTF.